The 20 T cell receptor beta chains in this list originate from one sample, sequenced in a study of T cell responses to AZD1222 COVID-19 vaccine. The protocol was immunoSEQ multiplex PCR, while the TCRdb copy is restricted to in-frame clones and leaves out a portion. The sample holds roughly 130,000 clones, 88% seen once. Sequences were derived from peripheral blood, sampled on day 0 of MenACWY control vaccination. These receptors were collected from an adult in good health.

This clone came up once. The chain employs TRBV5-1 and TRBJ2-2; possible D gene TRBD2, 6 bases. CDR3 length: 15 amino acids. With 0 bases removed from V and 0 bases from J, the gap between germline ends came to 6 bases. Germline V lookup: CDR1 SGHRS, CDR2 YFSETQ. The CDR3 region has the DNA TGCGCCAGCAGCTTGGCGGGAGCGAACACCGGGGAGCTGTTTTTT. Its translation is CASSLAGANTGELFF.

This clone was observed a handful of times. The V gene is TRBV5-1, the J gene TRBJ2-2; D is uncertain. CDR1 SGHRS and CDR2 YFSETQ come from the germline V gene. The CDR3 has 14 amino acids. Trimming left V 4 bases short and J 3 bases short, with 10 bases between. CDR3 coding DNA: TGCGCCAGCAGCGCCAACAGCTACACCGGGGAGCTGTTTTTT. Translating gives CASSANSYTGELFF.

A single count supports this clone. CDR3 protein: CASSVEGSSGNTIYF. The CDR3 nucleotides read TGTGCCAGCAGCGTAGAGGGAAGCTCTGGAAACACCATATATTTT. The rearrangement uses TRBV9 and TRBJ1-3; unclear D gene. V lost 0 bases to trimming and J lost 0 bases, with 7 bases between them. Germline values: CDR1 SGDLS, CDR2 YYNGEE. The CDR3 spans 15 residues.

The chain joins TRBV30 to TRBJ2-3; D remains ambiguous. Trimming pared 3 bases from V and 7 bases from J, leaving 14 bases between. CDR1 is GTSNPN and CDR2 is SVGIG in the germline V gene (reference sequence). The CDR3 is 13 amino acids. The CDR3 here is CAWRRMSPYTQYF. Written as DNA, the CDR3 is TGTGCCTGGAGACGCATGAGCCCGTATACGCAGTATTTT.

V gene TRBV27 combines with J gene TRBJ1-6, with 8 nucleotides matching TRBD1. The CDR3 sequence is 17 residues long. The V segment lost 1 base and the J segment 14 bases; nucleotides outside the gene matches: 16. Germline-derived CDR1 and CDR2 are MNHEY and SMNVEV (reference sequence). The DNA of the CDR3 is TGTGCCAGCAGTTTATTTGGGGCGGGGACAGGCCTCTTGGCCCTCCACTTT. This sequence encodes CASSLFGAGTGLLALHF.

This clone appeared a single time. This chain joins TRBV5-5 and TRBJ1-3; 7 nucleotides agree with TRBD1. The trim removed 3 bases at V and 4 bases at J, leaving 13 bases unmatched. The CDR3 covers 17 residues. Germline V gives CDR1 SGHKS, CDR2 YYEKEE (reference sequence). Here the CDR3 DNA reads TGTGCCAGCAGCTGGGAACTCTTAGGGGGCTCGGGAAACACCATATATTTT. It is translated as CASSWELLGGSGNTIYF.

This clone was observed a few times. The V call is TRBV9, the J call TRBJ1-5, with a possible D match to TRBD1 (5 bases). Per the germline V gene, CDR1 is SGDLS and CDR2 is YYNGEE. Between the trimmed V and J ends, which lost 0 bases and 6 bases, there was a span of 13 bases. The CDR3 has 15 amino acids. The CDR3 bases are TGTGCCAGCAGCGTAGCCGGCAGGGTGGGTCAGCCCCAGCATTTT. Amino acid sequence: CASSVAGRVGQPQHF.

The chain is built from TRBV5-1 and TRBJ1-2; D call uncertain. Trimming shortened V by 1 base and J by 3 bases, and 13 bases separated the two germline ends. Germline V lookup: CDR1 SGHRS, CDR2 YFSETQ. This CDR3 contains 15 residues. The DNA of the CDR3 is TGCGCCAGCAGCTTGCAGGTTAGGGCAGACTATGGCTACACCTTC. Translated: CASSLQVRADYGYTF.

The rearrangement joins TRBV14 to TRBJ1-4; TRBD1 matches at 9 bases. J was trimmed by 7 bases and V by 3 bases; bases with no gene match: 12. The CDR3 is 17 residues long. Germline V gives CDR1 SGHDN, CDR2 FVKESK. The CDR3 coding sequence is TGTGCCAGCAGCCACGCCTGGGACAGGGCAATAGGTGAAAAACTGTTTTTT. Protein sequence: CASSHAWDRAIGEKLFF.

This sequence joins TRBV11-2 and TRBJ2-5; no definite D call. In germline, CDR1 is SGHAT, CDR2 FQNNGV. V gave up 5 bases and J gave up 9 bases, with 10 bases separating them. This CDR3 comprises 11 residues. The DNA of the CDR3 is TGTGCCAGCAGCACAGAGATTGCCCAGTACTTC. Encoded protein: CASSTEIAQYF.

V gene TRBV10-1 combines with J gene TRBJ2-7; TRBD2 is a possible D gene (6 bases). The V and J ends lost 0 bases and 0 bases respectively, with 9 bases between them. This CDR3 comprises 15 residues. Germline CDR1 and CDR2: WNHNN and SYGVQD (reference sequence). CDR3 in amino acids: CASSESSGPSYEQYF. The CDR3 coding sequence is TGCGCCAGCAGTGAGTCTAGCGGACCCTCCTACGAGCAGTACTTC.

The chain joins TRBV27 to TRBJ1-1; D ambiguous. The length of the CDR3 is 13 residues. CDR1 is MNHEY, CDR2 SMNVEV, per germline (reference sequence). V was shortened by 6 bases and J by 0 bases, with 8 bases between the two germline ends. The CDR3 DNA is TGTGCCAGCAGCCGTCTAATGAACACTGAAGCTTTCTTT. Amino acids: CASSRLMNTEAFF.

The chain is built from TRBV7-8 and TRBJ2-2, with 10 bases that match TRBD1. Trimming at V came to 0 bases and at J to 8 bases, leaving 6 bases not matched to a gene. Per germline, CDR1 SGHVS and CDR2 FQNEAQ. CDR3 length: 16 residues. CDR3: CASSLAGQGNRGELFF. CDR3 DNA sequence: TGTGCCAGCAGCTTAGCGGGACAGGGGAATAGGGGGGAGCTGTTTTTT.

The chain joins TRBV5-4 to TRBJ1-1; D uncertain. CDR1 and CDR2 (germline): SGHNT, YYREEE (reference sequence). Trimming removed 2 bases from V and 1 base from J, with 9 bases in between. CDR3 length: 14 amino acids. The CDR3: CASSFLTRNTEAFF. The CDR3 DNA sequence: TGTGCCAGCAGCTTCCTAACGAGGAACACTGAAGCTTTCTTT.

The V call is TRBV6-5, the J call TRBJ2-1; 8 nucleotides line up with TRBD2. The junction had 5 bases not matched to a gene; V was cut back by 6 bases and J by 10 bases. The CDR3 is 12 amino acids. CDR1 MNHEY and CDR2 SVGAGI come from the germline V gene. In DNA form, the CDR3 reads TGTGCCAGCAGCCGCCGGACTAGCGAGCAGTTCTTC. It encodes CASSRRTSEQFF.

The chain carries TRBV7-2 and TRBJ2-4; 7 bases are a match to TRBD2. The V gene's germline CDR1 is SGHTA and CDR2 FQGNSA. CDR3 length: 19 residues. Trimming at V came to 1 base and at J to 0 bases, leaving 12 bases not matched to a gene. The CDR3 bases are TGTGCCAGCAGCTTAGGGCTAGCGGTGTCTTCAGTAGCCAAAAACATTCAGTACTTC. Protein sequence: CASSLGLAVSSVAKNIQYF.

V and J are TRBV6-5 and TRBJ1-4, with 7 nucleotides matching TRBD1. The CDR3 has 13 amino acids. CDR1 MNHEY and CDR2 SVGAGI come from the germline V gene. Germline trimming cut 6 bases from V and 6 bases from J; bases unmatched to any gene: 4. CDR3 residues: CASSKGTDEKLFF. The CDR3, as DNA: TGTGCCAGCAGCAAAGGGACAGATGAAAAACTGTTTTTT.

This chain uses TRBV6-5 with TRBJ1-2, with unresolved D. V was pared by 0 bases and J by 1 base, with 6 bases between. The CDR3 is made up of 14 amino acids. In germline, CDR1 is MNHEY, CDR2 SVGAGI. The chain's CDR3 is CASSYSARNYGYTF. The DNA for the CDR3 is TGTGCCAGCAGTTACTCGGCCCGTAACTATGGCTACACCTTC.

This chain uses TRBV9 with TRBJ2-6; D is possibly TRBD2 (5 bases). Germline-derived CDR1 and CDR2 are SGDLS and YYNGEE. V was clipped by 2 bases and J by 0 bases, with 18 bases between them. CDR3 length equals 19 residues. The CDR3 here is CASSVNRVSDSSGANVLTF. As DNA, the CDR3 is TGTGCCAGCAGCGTCAACCGCGTTAGCGATAGCTCTGGGGCCAACGTCCTGACTTTC.

In DNA, the CDR3 is TGTGCCAGCCGGCGGTCGCAGGGGGTTCACGAGCAGTACTTC. This gives the protein CASRRSQGVHEQYF. This chain connects TRBV7-2 to TRBJ2-7, with 7 nucleotides matching TRBD1. J lost 5 bases, V lost 8 bases, and 12 bases had no gene match. In germline, CDR1 is SGHTA, CDR2 FQGNSA. The CDR3 loop spans 14 amino acids.